This T cell receptor beta chain was profiled in a study of T cell clones after liver transplantation. The CDR3 sequence is 16 residues long. The V end was cut by 0 bases, the J end by 7 bases, with 19 bases between. Germline values: CDR1 SGHNT, CDR2 YENEEA. The table came from immunoSEQ multiplex PCR; TCRdb's copy has only in-frame clones and leaves some out. The sample carries about 1,100 clones, 40% to 50% recorded once. TCRbeta sequences of proliferating CFSE-low MLR cells were labeled alloreactive. Study observations and caveats: Graft donor-reactive T cells may have migrated into the graft rather than being deleted.

Notes on this clone: Its antigen is not known. Other DNA sequences in the same sample also yield this CDR3.

The sequencing sample was made of CD4+ T cells from cultured PBMCs. This chain connects TRBV11-3 to TRBJ2-7, with TRBD2 as a possible D gene (6 bases). The receptor's source is a human patient who received a liver transplant. Part of the T cell pool may stem from the graft donor. The CDR3 nucleotides read TGTGCCAGCAGCTTAGATGGGGAGGCAGGGAGAAGGGAGCAGTACTTC. Amino acid sequence: CASSLDGEAGRREQYF.